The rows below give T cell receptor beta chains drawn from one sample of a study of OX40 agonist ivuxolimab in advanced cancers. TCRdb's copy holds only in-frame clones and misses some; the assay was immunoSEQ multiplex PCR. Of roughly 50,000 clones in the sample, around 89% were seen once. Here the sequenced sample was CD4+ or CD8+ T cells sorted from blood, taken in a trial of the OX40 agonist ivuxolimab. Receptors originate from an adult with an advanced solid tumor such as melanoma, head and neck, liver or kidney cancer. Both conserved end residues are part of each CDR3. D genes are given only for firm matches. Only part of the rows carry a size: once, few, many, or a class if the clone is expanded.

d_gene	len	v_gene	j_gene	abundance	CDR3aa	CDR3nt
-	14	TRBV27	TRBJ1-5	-	CASSLSAGVQPQHF	TGTGCCAGCAGTTTATCGGCAGGGGTCCAGCCCCAGCATTTT
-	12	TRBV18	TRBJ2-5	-	CASSVFGETQYF	TGTGCCAGTTCGGTCTTTGGGGAGACCCAGTACTTC
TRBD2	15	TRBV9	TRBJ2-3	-	CATSLAGAGTDTQYF	TGTGCCACCAGCCTAGCGGGAGCCGGCACAGATACGCAGTATTTT
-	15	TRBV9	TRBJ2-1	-	CASSGTRFLSGEQFF	TGTGCCAGCAGCGGGACAAGGTTCCTCAGCGGTGAGCAGTTCTTC
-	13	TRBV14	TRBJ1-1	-	CASSQDKPTEAFF	TGTGCCAGCAGCCAAGATAAGCCAACTGAAGCTTTCTTT
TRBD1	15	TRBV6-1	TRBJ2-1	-	CASSGTGGAHNEQFF	TGTGCCAGCAGTGGGACAGGGGGCGCTCACAATGAGCAGTTCTTC
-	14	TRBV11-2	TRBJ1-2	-	CASSPDRGAGGYTF	TGTGCCAGCAGCCCCGATCGGGGGGCGGGTGGCTACACCTTC
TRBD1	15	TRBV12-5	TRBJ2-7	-	CASGLVQLEGQGQYF	TGTGCTAGTGGTTTGGTACAGTTAGAGGGACAGGGGCAGTACTTC
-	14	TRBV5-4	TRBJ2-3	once	CASSSNSATDTQYF	TGTGCCAGCAGCTCTAATAGCGCCACAGATACGCAGTATTTT
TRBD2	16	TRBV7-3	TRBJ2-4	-	CASSPGGTLAKNIQYF	TGTGCCAGCAGCCCCGGGGGGACCCTAGCCAAAAACATTCAGTACTTC
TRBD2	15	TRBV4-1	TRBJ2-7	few	CASSPSGVNSYEQYF	TGCGCCAGCAGCCCAAGCGGGGTGAACTCCTACGAGCAGTACTTC
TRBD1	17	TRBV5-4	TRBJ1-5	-	CASSLGGGQAGNQPQHF	TGTGCCAGCAGCTTGGGGGGGGGACAGGCTGGAAATCAGCCCCAGCATTTT
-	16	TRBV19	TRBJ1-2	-	CASSMWTWTVRGGYTF	TGTGCCAGTAGTATGTGGACCTGGACTGTCAGGGGTGGCTACACCTTC
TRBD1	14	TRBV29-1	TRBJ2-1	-	CSLRGTGFSNEQFF	TGCAGCCTTCGGGGGACAGGGTTTTCGAATGAGCAGTTCTTC
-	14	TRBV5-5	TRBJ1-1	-	CASSLRRDMTEAFF	TGTGCCAGCAGCTTACGGAGGGATATGACTGAAGCTTTCTTT
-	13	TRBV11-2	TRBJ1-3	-	CASSLGGQETDDF	TGTGCCAGCAGCTTAGGGGGTCAGGAGACGGATGATTTT
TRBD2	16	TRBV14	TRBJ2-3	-	CASSLTGTTYTDTQYF	TGTGCCAGCAGCCTTACCGGGACTACCTACACAGATACGCAGTATTTT
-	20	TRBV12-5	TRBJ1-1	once	CASGLPGTPSRPLKNTEAFF	TGTGCTAGTGGTTTGCCCGGGACACCCAGCCGACCTTTAAAGAACACTGAAGCTTTCTTT
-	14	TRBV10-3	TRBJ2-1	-	CAIRGREMYNEQFF	TGTGCCATCAGGGGGCGGGAAATGTATAATGAGCAGTTCTTC
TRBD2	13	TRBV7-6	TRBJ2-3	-	CASWGGGQDTQYF	TGTGCCTCCTGGGGGGGAGGCCAAGATACGCAGTATTTT
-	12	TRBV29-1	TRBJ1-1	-	CSVISPDTEAFF	TGCAGCGTTATATCCCCCGACACTGAAGCTTTCTTT
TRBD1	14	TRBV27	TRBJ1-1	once	CASSPGQGRTEAFF	TGTGCCAGCAGCCCCGGACAGGGGCGTACTGAAGCTTTCTTT
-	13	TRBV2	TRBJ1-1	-	CASSEALNTEAFF	TGTGCCAGCAGTGAGGCACTGAACACTGAAGCTTTCTTT
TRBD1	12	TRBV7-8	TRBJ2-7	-	CASGDRAYEQYF	TGTGCCTCCGGGGACAGGGCATACGAGCAGTACTTC
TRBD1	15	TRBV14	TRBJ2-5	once	CASSQWDRPQETQYF	TGTGCCAGCAGCCAATGGGACAGGCCCCAAGAGACCCAGTACTTC
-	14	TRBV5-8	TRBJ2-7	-	CASSFAQFSYEQYF	TGTGCCAGCAGCTTTGCACAGTTCTCCTACGAGCAGTACTTC
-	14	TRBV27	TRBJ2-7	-	CASSRITRGDEQYF	TGTGCCAGCAGTCGTATTACGAGGGGGGACGAGCAGTACTTC
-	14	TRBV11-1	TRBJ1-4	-	CASSLVGGGEKLFF	TGTGCCAGCAGCTTAGTGGGAGGTGGGGAAAAACTGTTTTTT
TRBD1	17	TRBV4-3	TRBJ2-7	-	CASSQSAQGALSYEQYF	TGCGCCAGCAGCCAATCGGCACAGGGGGCCCTCTCCTACGAGCAGTACTTC
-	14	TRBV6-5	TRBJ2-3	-	CASTEALGADTQYF	TGTGCCAGCACCGAGGCCTTGGGGGCAGATACGCAGTATTTT
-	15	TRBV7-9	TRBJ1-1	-	CASSGGWSMNTEAFF	TGTGCCAGCAGTGGGGGATGGAGTATGAACACTGAAGCTTTCTTT
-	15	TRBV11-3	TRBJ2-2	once	CASSFRTTGAGELFF	TGTGCCAGCAGCTTCCGGACTACCGGGGCCGGGGAGCTGTTTTTT
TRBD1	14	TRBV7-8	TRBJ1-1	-	CASSLILVDRAAFF	TGTGCCAGCAGCTTGATACTGGTGGACAGGGCAGCTTTCTTT
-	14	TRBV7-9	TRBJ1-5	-	CATSPGAGNQPQHF	TGTGCCACCTCCCCGGGGGCTGGCAATCAGCCCCAGCATTTT
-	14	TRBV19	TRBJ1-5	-	CASSISRGNQPQHF	TGTGCCAGTAGTATATCAAGGGGCAATCAGCCCCAGCATTTT
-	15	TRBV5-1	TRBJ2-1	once	CASSLAGGLYNEQFF	TGCGCCAGCAGCTTGGCCGGCGGACTATACAATGAGCAGTTCTTC
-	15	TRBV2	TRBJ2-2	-	CASKRGRGGAGELFF	TGTGCCAGCAAGAGAGGCCGGGGAGGTGCCGGGGAGCTGTTTTTT
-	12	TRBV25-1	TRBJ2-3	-	CASSVSPDTQYF	TGTGCCAGCAGTGTCTCCCCGGATACGCAGTATTTT
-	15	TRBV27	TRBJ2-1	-	CASSLGPSSYNEQFF	TGTGCCAGCAGCCTAGGCCCCAGCTCCTACAATGAGCAGTTCTTC
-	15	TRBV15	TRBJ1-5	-	CATSRGGWNLGPQHF	TGTGCCACCAGCAGGGGGGGTTGGAACCTAGGGCCCCAGCATTTT
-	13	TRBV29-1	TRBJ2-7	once	CSVRDSATYEQYF	TGCAGCGTGCGGGACAGTGCAACCTACGAGCAGTACTTC
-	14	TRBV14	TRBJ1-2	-	CASSPTTWPHGYTF	TGTGCCAGCAGCCCGACGACCTGGCCCCATGGCTACACCTTC
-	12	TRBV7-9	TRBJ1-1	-	CASSRVNTEAFF	TGTGCCAGCAGCAGGGTAAACACTGAAGCTTTCTTT
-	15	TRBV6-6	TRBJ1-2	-	CASSYLPITVEGYTF	TGTGCCAGCAGTTACCTTCCTATAACGGTGGAAGGCTACACCTTC
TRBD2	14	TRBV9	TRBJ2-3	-	CASSATGGFDTQYF	TGTGCCAGCAGCGCCACGGGGGGATTTGATACGCAGTATTTT
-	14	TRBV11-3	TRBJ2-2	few	CASSLGGTHGELFF	TGTGCCAGCAGCTTAGGGGGGACTCACGGGGAGCTGTTTTTT
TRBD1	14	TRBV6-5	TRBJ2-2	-	CASTPRQGAGELFF	TGTGCCAGCACCCCAAGACAGGGGGCCGGGGAGCTGTTTTTT
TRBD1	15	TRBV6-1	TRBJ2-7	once	CASSEGTGGSYEQYF	TGTGCCAGCAGTGAAGGGACAGGGGGGTCCTACGAGCAGTACTTC
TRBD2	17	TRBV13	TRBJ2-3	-	CASSSEGLAGATDTQYF	TGTGCCAGCAGCTCAGAAGGACTAGCGGGAGCCACAGATACGCAGTATTTT
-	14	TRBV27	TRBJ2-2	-	CASSYGGNTGELFF	TGTGCCAGCAGTTATGGAGGGAACACCGGGGAGCTGTTTTTT
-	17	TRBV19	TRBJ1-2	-	CASSIRAWARISYGYTF	TGTGCCAGTAGTATCAGGGCGTGGGCCCGAATATCCTATGGCTACACCTTC
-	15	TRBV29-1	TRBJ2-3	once	CSVISVIGSTDTQYF	TGCAGCGTTATTTCTGTCATTGGAAGCACAGATACGCAGTATTTT
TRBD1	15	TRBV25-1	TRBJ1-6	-	CASSESGTGNSPLHF	TGTGCCAGCAGTGAATCGGGGACAGGGAATTCACCCCTCCACTTT
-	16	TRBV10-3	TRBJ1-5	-	CAISESPEIGYQPQHF	TGTGCCATCAGTGAGTCCCCGGAGATCGGGTATCAGCCCCAGCATTTT
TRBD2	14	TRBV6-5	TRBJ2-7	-	CASSFQPGGYEQYF	TGTGCCAGCAGTTTCCAGCCGGGGGGCTACGAGCAGTACTTC